Sequencing of this T cell receptor (beta chain) was carried out in a study of a mutant IDH1 vaccine in newly diagnosed glioma. Study-wide context: Earlier care involved radiotherapy, temozolomide, or both, and the majority received both.

Germline V gene data show CDR1 as SGHRS and CDR2 as YFSETQ. This CDR3 spans 14 amino acids. V was cut by 4 bases and J by 8 bases, with 18 bases left in between. Time point described: week 23, last vaccination. A 20-mer mutant IDH1 peptide at 300 ug was injected subcutaneously with topical imiquimod. Diagnosis in the donors showed new WHO grade 3 or 4 astrocytomas that were IDH1-mutant and ATRX-lost. About this clone itself: The antigen remains unidentified.

Produced via immunoSEQ multiplex PCR; TCRdb's table is partial and in-frame only. There are fewer than 30,000 clones in the sample; roughly 80% occur only once, and roughly 8.2% lies in the top ten. The receptor's source is a woman under 30 with glioma. The specimen was PBMCs, collected from a glioma patient whose treatment included an IDH1 peptide vaccine. The rearrangement joins TRBV5-1 to TRBJ1-2, with TRBD1 as a possible D gene (5 bases). The CDR3 spells CASSPTDRGSGYTF. The CDR3 bases are TGCGCCAGCAGCCCTACAGACAGAGGCTCCGGCTACACCTTC.